This T cell receptor (beta chain) emerged from a study of T cells after yellow fever vaccination. One entry per CDR3 protein, called by TCRdb with MiXCR from the 5' RACE reads. Among 350,000 to 450,000 distinct CDR3 sequences listed, about 6.2% were seen once. A few counts support this clonotype. Trimming cost V 4 bases and J 2 bases, with 13 bases left between them. The germline V gene encodes CDR1 MNHNS and CDR2 SASEGT. This CDR3 contains 15 residues. This sample comprised PBMCs, obtained 5 days after the yellow fever booster vaccination. This receptor was identified in a man aged 25-40 years who received the YFV17D yellow fever vaccine. This sequence joins TRBV6-1 and TRBJ2-3, with D possibly TRBD2 on 5 matching bases. For the CDR3, the DNA is TGTGCCAGCAGTGCGTTACTAGGTTTCACAGATACGCAGTATTTT. Amino acids: CASSALLGFTDTQYF.